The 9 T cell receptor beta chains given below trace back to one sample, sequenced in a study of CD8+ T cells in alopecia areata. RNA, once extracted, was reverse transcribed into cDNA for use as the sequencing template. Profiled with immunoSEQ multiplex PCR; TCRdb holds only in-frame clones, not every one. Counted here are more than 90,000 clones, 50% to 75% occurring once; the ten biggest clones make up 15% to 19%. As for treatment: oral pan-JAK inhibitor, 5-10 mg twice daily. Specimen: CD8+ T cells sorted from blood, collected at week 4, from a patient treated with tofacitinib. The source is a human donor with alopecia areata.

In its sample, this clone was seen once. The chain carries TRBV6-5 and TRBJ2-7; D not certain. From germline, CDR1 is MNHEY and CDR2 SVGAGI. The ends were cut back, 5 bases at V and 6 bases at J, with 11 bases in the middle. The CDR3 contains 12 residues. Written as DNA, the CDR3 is TGTGCCAGCAGTAAGGACGGGTTCGAGCAGTACTTC. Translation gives CASSKDGFEQYF.

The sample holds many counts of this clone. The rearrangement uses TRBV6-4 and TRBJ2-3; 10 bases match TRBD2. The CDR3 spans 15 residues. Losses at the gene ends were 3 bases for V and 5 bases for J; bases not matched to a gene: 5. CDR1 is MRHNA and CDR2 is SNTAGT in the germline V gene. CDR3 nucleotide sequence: TGTGCCAGCAGTGAAACTAGCGGGGTTGTAGATACGCAGTATTTT. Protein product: CASSETSGVVDTQYF.

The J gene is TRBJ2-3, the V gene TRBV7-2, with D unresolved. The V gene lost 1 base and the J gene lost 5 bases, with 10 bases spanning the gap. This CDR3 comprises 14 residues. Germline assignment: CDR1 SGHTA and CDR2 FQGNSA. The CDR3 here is CASSLETAEDTQYF. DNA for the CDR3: TGTGCCAGCAGCTTAGAGACTGCGGAAGATACGCAGTATTTT. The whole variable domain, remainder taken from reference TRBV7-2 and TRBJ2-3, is GAGVSQSPSNKVTEKGKDVELRCDPISGHTALYWYRQSLGQGLEFLIYFQGNSAPDKSGLPSDRFSAERTGGSVSTLTIQRTQQEDSAVYLCASSLETAEDTQYFGPGTRLTVL.

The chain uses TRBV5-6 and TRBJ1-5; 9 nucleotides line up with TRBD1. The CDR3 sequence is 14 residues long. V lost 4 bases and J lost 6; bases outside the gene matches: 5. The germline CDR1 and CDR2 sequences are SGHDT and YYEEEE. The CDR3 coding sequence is TGTGCCAGCAGCATGGGACAGGGAACTCAGCCCCAGCATTTT. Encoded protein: CASSMGQGTQPQHF.

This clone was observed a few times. The chain's CDR3 is CASSLDTGSSYNEQFF. In DNA form, the CDR3 reads TGCGCCAGCAGCTTGGATACAGGTAGCTCCTACAATGAGCAGTTCTTC. V and J are TRBV5-1 and TRBJ2-1; TRBD1 might be the D (5 bases). From germline, CDR1 is SGHRS and CDR2 YFSETQ. CDR3 length: 16 residues. The ends were cut back, 0 bases at V and 0 bases at J, with 10 bases in the middle.

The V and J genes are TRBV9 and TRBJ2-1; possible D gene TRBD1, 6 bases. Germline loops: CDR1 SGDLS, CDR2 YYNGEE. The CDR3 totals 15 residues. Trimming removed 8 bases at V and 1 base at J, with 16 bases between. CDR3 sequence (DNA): TGTGCCAGTGGCTCAGGGGTTCGGTCCTACAATGAGCAGTTCTTC. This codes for CASGSGVRSYNEQFF.

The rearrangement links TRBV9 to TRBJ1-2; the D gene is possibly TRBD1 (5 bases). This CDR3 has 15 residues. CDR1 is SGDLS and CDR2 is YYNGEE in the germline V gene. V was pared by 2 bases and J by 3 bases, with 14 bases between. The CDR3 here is CASSVQGDTDYGYTF. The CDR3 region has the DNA TGTGCCAGCAGCGTGCAAGGGGATACGGACTATGGCTACACCTTC.

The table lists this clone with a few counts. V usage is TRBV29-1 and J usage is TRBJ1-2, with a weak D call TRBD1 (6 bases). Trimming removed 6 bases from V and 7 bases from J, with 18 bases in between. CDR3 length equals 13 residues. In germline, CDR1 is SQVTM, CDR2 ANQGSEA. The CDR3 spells CSVGPSQGGGYTF. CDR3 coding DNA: TGCAGCGTCGGACCGAGCCAAGGGGGTGGCTACACCTTC.

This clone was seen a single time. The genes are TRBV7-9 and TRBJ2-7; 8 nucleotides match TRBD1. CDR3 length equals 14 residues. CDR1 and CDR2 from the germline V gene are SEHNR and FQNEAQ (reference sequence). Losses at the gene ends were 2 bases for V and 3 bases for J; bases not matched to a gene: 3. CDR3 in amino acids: CASSLSGGRYEQYF. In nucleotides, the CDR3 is TGTGCCAGCAGCTTATCAGGGGGCCGCTACGAGCAGTACTTC.